These T cell receptor beta chains were read from a single sample in a study of metastatic and nonmetastatic thyroid tumors. Using MiXCR, TCRdb reanalyzed the PCR reads. The table shows approximately 13,000 clones, with about 25% occurring only once. The source material was blood. The receptors derive from a male donor with papillary thyroid cancer or a benign thyroid nodule (not recorded which). Some clones in this sample may be carry-over from other donors' samples. Each CDR3 is given without its conserved first and last residue. The D gene is left open where the match is weak. Expanded clones are given a class, and other clones once, few, many or no size at all.

d_gene: .
abundance: .
v_gene: TRBV4-2
CDR3aa: ASSQDEDYT

d_gene: .
abundance: .
v_gene: TRBV12-3/TRBV12-4
CDR3aa: ASTMGGIYNEQF

d_gene: .
abundance: .
v_gene: TRBV28
CDR3aa: ASSPRAGTGTDTQY

d_gene: .
abundance: many
v_gene: TRBV6-1
CDR3aa: ASPLMPGDTGELF

d_gene: TRBD1
abundance: few
v_gene: TRBV28
CDR3aa: ASSWTGAQETQY

d_gene: TRBD1
abundance: few
v_gene: TRBV28
CDR3aa: ASSPLDGTATEAF

d_gene: TRBD1
abundance: .
v_gene: TRBV28
CDR3aa: ASSGASSDRDLEAF

d_gene: TRBD1
abundance: few
v_gene: TRBV10-1
CDR3aa: ASSGDRPETQY

d_gene: .
abundance: .
v_gene: TRBV4-2
CDR3aa: ASSQGLEGALGGYT

d_gene: TRBD2
abundance: .
v_gene: TRBV4-2
CDR3aa: ASSQLAGDTGELF

d_gene: .
abundance: medium-sized
v_gene: TRBV12-3/TRBV12-4
CDR3aa: ASSPPAGADTQY

d_gene: TRBD2
abundance: .
v_gene: TRBV3-1
CDR3aa: ASSPGTSVSEQY

d_gene: TRBD2
abundance: few
v_gene: TRBV27
CDR3aa: ASSLGGGRDEQF

d_gene: TRBD2
abundance: many
v_gene: TRBV11-2
CDR3aa: ASSPRLALGTDTQY

d_gene: TRBD1
abundance: many
v_gene: TRBV6-4
CDR3aa: ASSVGTGGTGELF

d_gene: .
abundance: .
v_gene: TRBV5-1
CDR3aa: ASSRDRASGTGELF

d_gene: TRBD1
abundance: .
v_gene: TRBV28
CDR3aa: ASSSGQGAAYEQY